Included here is one T cell receptor (beta chain) sequence, with context. Its specificity is not known. Per the germline V gene, CDR1 is LNHDA and CDR2 is SQIVND (reference sequence). The length of the CDR3 is 18 residues. V was pared by 3 bases and J by 5 bases, with 22 bases between. The record originates from a study of T cell responses to AZD1222 COVID-19 vaccine. Assay used: immunoSEQ multiplex PCR; TCRdb lists only in-frame clones, some missing. The top ten clones hold roughly 1.5% of a sample with roughly 130,000 clones, roughly nine tenths of them seen once. Findings of the study overall: An increase in Spike-specific TCR breadth and depth was observed after two AZD1222 doses. Spike regions recognized by vaccine-associated CD4 TCRs spanned the protein, led by 160-218 and 743-854.

This specimen was peripheral blood, taken on day 0 of AZD1222 vaccination. This chain connects TRBV19 to TRBJ2-2; D might be TRBD1 (6 bases). The clonotype comes from an adult in good health. Here the CDR3 reads CASSISWGSGAWTGELFF. The CDR3 DNA reads TGTGCCAGTAGTATTAGTTGGGGGTCAGGGGCTTGGACCGGGGAGCTGTTTTTT.